One and the same sample provided the 20 T cell receptor beta chains below, sequenced in a study of T cells in Graves' hyperthyroidism and ophthalmopathy. The source material, RNA transcripts, was used to amplify TCR beta CDR3 regions. First-round RT-PCR targeting the TCR CDR3 was performed with the HTBI primer set. TCRdb reprocessed the multiplex PCR reads via MiXCR and lists one record per CDR3 protein. The top ten hold roughly 7.9% of the sample, which has 250,000 to 300,000 distinct CDR3 sequences, roughly an eighth seen once. What was sequenced was blood. The receptors originated from a woman aged 40-49 years with Graves' hyperthyroidism.

This clonotype was picked up many times. V gene TRBV28 combines with J gene TRBJ2-3, with TRBD2 matching over 8 bases. Per the germline V gene, CDR1 is MDHEN and CDR2 is SYDVKM. CDR3 length equals 17 residues. V lost 5 bases and J lost 0; bases outside the gene matches: 10. CDR3 sequence reads: CASSLGSGRPSTDTQYF. The CDR3 region has the DNA TGTGCCAGCAGTCTGGGGAGCGGGAGACCTAGCACAGATACGCAGTATTTT.

This clonotype was recorded many times. The gene calls are TRBV2 and TRBJ2-2, with TRBD2 matching 10 bases. The germline gives CDR1 SNHLY, CDR2 FYNNEI. The CDR3 totals 14 residues. The CDR3 protein is CAKREGRGTGELFF. CDR3 DNA sequence: TGTGCTAAGCGGGAGGGCCGAGGCACCGGGGAGCTGTTTTTT.

The rearrangement uses TRBV12-3 or TRBV12-4 and TRBJ2-2; D remains unclear. The CDR3 covers 13 residues. Trimming pared 2 bases from V and 6 bases from J, leaving 7 bases between. CDR3 in DNA: TGTGCCAGCAGTTTATACAGCGCCGGGGAGCTGTTTTTT. This codes for CASSLYSAGELFF.

In its sample, this clonotype was seen many times. This chain joins TRBV28 and TRBJ2-1, with no clear D. This CDR3 spans 15 amino acids. Trimming stripped 3 bases from V and 0 bases from J, with 9 bases between. CDR1 is MDHEN, CDR2 SYDVKM, per germline. CDR3 in DNA: TGTGCCAGCAGTTTCCGCGGCAGCTCCTACAATGAGCAGTTCTTC. This gives the protein CASSFRGSSYNEQFF.

This clonotype was observed many times. The chain is built from TRBV20-1 and TRBJ1-2; the D is unclear. CDR1 and CDR2 from the germline V gene are DFQATT and SNEGSKA (reference sequence). The CDR3 consists of 10 residues. The germline V and J ends were trimmed by 8 bases and 3 bases, with 7 bases remaining between them. CDR3 nucleotide sequence: TGCAGTATCTGGGACTATGGCTACACCTTC. It encodes CSIWDYGYTF.

A few counts support this clonotype. V is TRBV7-2 and J is TRBJ2-2; D is undetermined. Germline-derived CDR1 and CDR2 are SGHTA and FQGNSA. V gave up 2 bases and J gave up 6 bases, with 7 bases separating them. The CDR3 sequence is 13 residues long. Written as DNA, the CDR3 is TGTGCCAGCAGCTTATCGATCCCCGGGGAGCTGTTTTTT. The encoded protein is CASSLSIPGELFF.

The table lists this clonotype with many counts. The J gene is TRBJ1-3, the V gene TRBV28, with D possibly being TRBD1 (6 bases). This CDR3 contains 17 residues. The ends were cut back, 6 bases at V and 1 base at J, with 19 bases in the middle. In germline, CDR1 is MDHEN, CDR2 SYDVKM. CDR3 coding DNA: TGTGCCAGCAGGACCCCAGGGGAGGGTTTTTCTGGAAACACCATATATTTT. Translated: CASRTPGEGFSGNTIYF. The whole variable domain, remainder taken from reference TRBV28 and TRBJ1-3, is DVKVTQSSRYLVKRTGEKVFLECVQDMDHENMFWYRQDPGLGLRLIYFSYDVKMKEKGDIPEGYSVSREKKERFSLILESASTNQTSMYLCASRTPGEGFSGNTIYFGEGSWLTVV.

This clonotype was counted between two and nine times. This chain joins TRBV7-9 and TRBJ1-4; 9 nucleotides agree with TRBD1. This CDR3 is 16 amino acids long. The J segment lost 1 base and the V segment lost 1 base, leaving 1 base of the junction unmatched. CDR1 is SEHNR and CDR2 is FQNEAQ in the germline V gene (reference sequence). CDR3 in DNA: TGTGCCAGCAGCTTAGGGACAGGGGAAACTAATGAAAAACTGTTTTTT. It specifies CASSLGTGETNEKLFF.

This clonotype appeared many times. Here the CDR3 reads CASSHSTSEYEQYF. The CDR3 bases are TGTGCCAGCAGCCATTCGACTAGCGAGTACGAGCAGTACTTC. The chain recombines TRBV3-1 with TRBJ2-7; 8 bases align to TRBD2. The germline V gene encodes CDR1 LGHDT and CDR2 YNNKEL (reference sequence). This CDR3 contains 14 residues. The V gene end was trimmed by 3 bases and the J gene end by 4 bases; junction bases not matched to a gene: 5.

This clonotype was seen a handful of times. The rearrangement links TRBV7-8 to TRBJ2-7; no definite D call. Germline V gene data show CDR1 as SGHVS and CDR2 as FQNEAQ. There are 12 residues in the CDR3. Trimming cost V 3 bases and J 4 bases, with 7 bases left between them. Written as DNA, the CDR3 is TGTGCCAGCAGCTTCCACAGATACGAGCAGTACTTC. Protein: CASSFHRYEQYF.

This clonotype was counted many times. In nucleotides, the CDR3 is TGTGCCAGCAGTGCGCAGGGGTACCAGCCCCAGCATTTT. It encodes CASSAQGYQPQHF. V gene TRBV2 combines with J gene TRBJ1-5; tentatively, D is TRBD1 (6 bases). Germline values: CDR1 SNHLY, CDR2 FYNNEI. Trimming left V 4 bases short and J 7 bases short, with 11 bases between. This CDR3 is built from 13 residues.

This clonotype has a handful of counts. This chain connects TRBV5-1 to TRBJ1-3; D remains unclear. V shed 4 bases and J shed 4 bases, with 15 bases lying between them. This CDR3 comprises 15 residues. Germline loops: CDR1 SGHRS, CDR2 YFSETQ. The CDR3 DNA is TGCGCCAGCAGCCTGGGCGCGGGTTTGGGAAACACCATATATTTT. This encodes CASSLGAGLGNTIYF.

This clonotype was seen ten or more times. The V and J genes are TRBV6-5 and TRBJ1-5; tentative D call: TRBD1 (6 bases). Trimming cost V 0 bases and J 0 bases, with 12 bases left between them. Germline V gene lookup returns CDR1 MNHEY and CDR2 SVGAGI. The CDR3 is 17 amino acids. The chain's CDR3 is CASSYSPRTDSNQPQHF. CDR3 DNA sequence: TGTGCCAGCAGTTACTCGCCCAGGACAGATAGCAATCAGCCCCAGCATTTT.

This clonotype came up a few times. The chain couples TRBV7-2 to TRBJ2-3, with D hard to call. Germline CDR1 reads SGHTA; CDR2 reads FQGNSA. The CDR3 extends over 13 amino acids. The germline V and J ends were trimmed by 2 bases and 6 bases, with 9 bases remaining between them. The CDR3 sequence is CASSLSGLDTQYF. The CDR3 nucleotides read TGTGCCAGCAGCTTAAGTGGGTTGGATACGCAGTATTTT.

This clonotype has a single count. A clone one base away is much larger, so this may be a read error. CDR3 DNA sequence: TGTGCCAGCGCCAACACCCCTCAATGGGCGGGAGGGGCAAACATTCAGTACTTC. It is translated as CASANTPQWAGGANIQYF. This sequence joins TRBV6-1 and TRBJ2-4; 9 bases match TRBD2. Germline CDR1 MNHNS, CDR2 SASEGT. V gave up 8 bases and J gave up 6 bases; unmatched junction bases: 20. CDR3 length equals 18 residues.

This clonotype has more than one count but fewer than ten. This chain joins TRBV20-1 and TRBJ1-4, with D perhaps TRBD1 (5 bases). There are 13 residues in the CDR3. Trimming removed 6 bases from V and 12 bases from J, with 20 bases in between. Germline V lookup: CDR1 DFQATT, CDR2 SNEGSKA (reference sequence). DNA of the CDR3: TGCAGTGCACCAGACAGAACGCCTAATGAACTGTTTTTT. Protein product: CSAPDRTPNELFF.

There are many counts of this clonotype. The V gene is TRBV2, the J gene TRBJ1-2; no clear D gene. V lost 2 bases and J 2 bases, leaving 18 bases between the germline ends. Per the germline V gene, CDR1 is SNHLY and CDR2 is FYNNEI. This CDR3 is 17 amino acids long. CDR3 DNA sequence: TGTGCCAGCAGTGAAAATCTGGGAGGGTCGGGAAACTATGGCTACACCTTC. Its protein is CASSENLGGSGNYGYTF.

The rearrangement joins TRBV10-1 to TRBJ2-5, with TRBD2 identical over 8 bases. Germline values: CDR1 WNHNN, CDR2 SYGVQD (reference sequence). Germline trimming cut 0 bases from V and 12 bases from J; bases unmatched to any gene: 9. This CDR3 is 14 amino acids long. For the CDR3, the DNA is TGCGCCAGCAGTGAGTCGAAATCATCCGGGGGGGAGTACTTC. This sequence encodes CASSESKSSGGEYF.

This clonotype was recorded many times. The V and J genes are TRBV7-9 and TRBJ1-5, with D unclear. CDR1 and CDR2 (germline): SEHNR, FQNEAQ (reference sequence). The CDR3 covers 14 residues. V was cut by 5 bases and J by 1 base, with 9 bases left in between. CDR3 DNA: TGTGCCAGCAGCGCGAAAGAGAGCAATCAGCCCCAGCATTTT. As protein: CASSAKESNQPQHF. The full variable domain, rest sourced from reference TRBV7-9 and TRBJ1-5, is DTGVSQNPRHKITKRGQNVTFRCDPISEHNRLYWYRQTLGQGPEFLTYFQNEAQLEKSRLLSDRFSAERPKGSFSTLEIQRTEQGDSAMYLCASSAKESNQPQHFGDGTRLSIL.

There are many counts of this clonotype. V gene TRBV5-1 combines with J gene TRBJ2-3; D is ambiguous. The germline CDR1 and CDR2 sequences are SGHRS and YFSETQ. This CDR3 has 15 residues. V was cut by 5 bases and J by 2 bases, with 15 bases left in between. For the CDR3, the DNA is TGCGCCAGCAGATCCGGGCCGCGATACACAGATACGCAGTATTTT. It specifies CASRSGPRYTDTQYF. The full variable domain, its missing parts supplied by reference TRBV5-1 and TRBJ2-3, is KAGVTQTPRYLIKTRGQQVTLSCSPISGHRSVSWYQQTPGQGLQFLFEYFSETQRNKGNFPGRFSGRQFSNSRSEMNVSTLELGDSALYLCASRSGPRYTDTQYFGPGTRLTVL.